The 12 T cell receptor beta chains given below trace back to one sample, sequenced in a study of CD8+ T cells in alopecia areata. Once RNA had been extracted, it was reverse transcribed into cDNA to act as the sequencing template. The assay was immunoSEQ multiplex PCR, and TCRdb's table has in-frame clones only and misses some. The table includes 100,000 to 150,000 clones, over 50% detected once. The sequences come from CD4+ T cells sorted from blood, collected at week 0. The receptors derive from a human donor with alopecia areata.

This rearrangement joins TRBV18 to TRBJ2-7, with 7 bases aligning to TRBD1. The CDR3 contains 14 residues. With V trimmed by 6 bases and J by 0 bases, 5 bases remained unmatched. Per germline, CDR1 KGHSH and CDR2 LQKENI. The CDR3 reads CASSFGTDSYEQYF. In DNA form, the CDR3 reads TGTGCCAGCTCGTTCGGGACAGACTCCTACGAGCAGTACTTC.

The CDR3 here is CASQRGNNEQFF. CDR3 coding DNA: TGTGCCAGCCAGAGGGGAAACAATGAGCAGTTCTTC. This chain connects TRBV6-5 to TRBJ2-1, with D perhaps assigned TRBD1 or TRBD2 (5 bases each). Germline V lookup: CDR1 MNHEY, CDR2 SVGAGI. CDR3 length: 12 residues. V gave up 8 bases and J gave up 5 bases, with 10 bases separating them.

This clone appeared once. The V gene is TRBV30, the J gene TRBJ1-3; a possible D gene is TRBD1 (5 bases). The germline gives CDR1 GTSNPN, CDR2 SVGIG (reference sequence). The CDR3 runs 15 residues. Trimming stripped 0 bases from V and 0 bases from J, with 9 bases between. The CDR3 reads CAWSVLGASGNTIYF. The CDR3 DNA sequence: TGTGCCTGGAGTGTACTCGGGGCCTCTGGAAACACCATATATTTT.

The chain is built from TRBV19 and TRBJ2-1; 11 nucleotides agree with TRBD1. V was pared by 3 bases and J by 6 bases, with 13 bases of the junction left unmatched. CDR1 is LNHDA and CDR2 is SQIVND in the germline V gene (reference sequence). CDR3 size: 18 residues. CDR3 in DNA: TGTGCCAGTAGTATTCCGGGACAGGGGGGTTCTGTGGGCAATGAGCAGTTCTTC. Its translation is CASSIPGQGGSVGNEQFF. Complete variable domain (other parts from reference TRBV19 and TRBJ2-1): DGGITQSPKYLFRKEGQNVTLSCEQNLNHDAMYWYRQDPGQGLRLIYYSQIVNDFQKGDIAEGYSVSREKKESFPLTVTSAQKNPTAFYLCASSIPGQGGSVGNEQFFGPGTRLTVL.

V and J are TRBV15 and TRBJ2-5, with TRBD1 as a possible D gene (6 bases). V was trimmed by 11 bases and J by 5 bases, leaving 18 bases between them. CDR3 length: 13 residues. Germline V gives CDR1 LNHNV, CDR2 YYDKDF (reference sequence). CDR3 in DNA: TGTGCCGTTATCGACAGGCCGAAGGAGACCCAGTACTTC. Translating it yields CAVIDRPKETQYF.

The rearrangement joins TRBV5-4 to TRBJ1-6; tentatively, D is TRBD1 (5 bases). Germline-derived CDR1 and CDR2 are SGHNT and YYREEE (reference sequence). The CDR3 loop spans 14 amino acids. Trimming pared 6 bases from V and 3 bases from J, leaving 10 bases between. The CDR3 loop is CASTRQGYNSPLHF. As DNA, the CDR3 is TGTGCCAGCACCCGGCAGGGCTATAATTCACCCCTCCACTTT.

The DNA for the CDR3 is TGCGCCAGCAGCCAAGATATCGACAGGTGGCCTGGTGGCTACACCTTC. Its protein product is CASSQDIDRWPGGYTF. The V and J genes are TRBV4-1 and TRBJ1-2; tentatively, D is TRBD1 (6 bases). Germline CDR1 is MGHRA and CDR2 is YSYEKL. V was shortened by 0 bases and J by 7 bases, with 18 bases between the two germline ends. This CDR3 contains 16 residues.

The chain joins TRBV7-9 to TRBJ2-6; D ambiguous. V lost 1 base and J lost 0, with 10 bases in between. CDR1 is SEHNR and CDR2 is FQNEAQ in the germline V gene (reference sequence). CDR3 length equals 17 residues. CDR3 DNA: TGTGCCAGCAGCTTAGTGGGCGGAAGCTCTGGGGCCAACGTCCTGACTTTC. Protein: CASSLVGGSSGANVLTF.

The chain couples TRBV9 to TRBJ2-1; D is possibly TRBD2 (7 bases). This CDR3 has 16 residues. V was cut by 4 bases and J by 8 bases, with 22 bases left in between. The V gene's germline CDR1 is SGDLS and CDR2 YYNGEE. CDR3 in DNA: TGTGCCAGCAGCTACCTTAGGAGGGGGGGCCAGGATGAGCAGTTCTTC. It encodes CASSYLRRGGQDEQFF.

The chain joins TRBV6-5 to TRBJ2-7; D might be TRBD1 (6 bases). Germline-derived CDR1 and CDR2 are MNHEY and SVGAGI. V lost 2 bases to trimming and J lost 3 bases, with 8 bases between them. This CDR3 spans 13 amino acids. CDR3: CASSYGQNYEQYF. The CDR3 DNA reads as TGTGCCAGCAGTTACGGACAGAACTACGAGCAGTACTTC.

The chain is built from TRBV19 and TRBJ2-7; 8 positions match TRBD1. The CDR3 loop spans 15 amino acids. Germline CDR1 is LNHDA and CDR2 is SQIVND (reference sequence). V trimming: 3 bases; J trimming: 3 bases; junction bases outside the gene matches: 7. CDR3: CASSMGQAGGYEQYF. Written as DNA, the CDR3 is TGTGCCAGTAGTATGGGACAGGCGGGCGGCTACGAGCAGTACTTC.

The chain employs TRBV30 and TRBJ2-2; 10 bases fit TRBD1. CDR1 and CDR2 (germline): GTSNPN, SVGIG (reference sequence). V gave up 3 bases and J gave up 7 bases; unmatched junction bases: 2. This CDR3 contains 13 residues. The CDR3 DNA is TGTGCCTGGAGGGGACAGGGGAACGGGGAGCTGTTTTTT. Its translation: CAWRGQGNGELFF.